This T cell receptor beta chain derives from a study of cytomegalovirus exposure and HLA in healthy donors. Remarks on this clone: Its target is not known.

Findings and caveats of the study: There were some public TCRs occurring in many donors, but most TCR sequences were rare.

TCRdb's copy holds only in-frame clones and misses some; the assay was immunoSEQ multiplex PCR. This table holds about 150,000 clones, around nine tenths found once. This CDR3 region has 13 residues. Trimming took 3 bases from V and 3 from J, leaving 7 bases between them. Germline-derived CDR1 and CDR2 are SGDLS and YYNGEE. The source of this sequence is a man aged 18 to 29 in good health and CMV-seropositive. The sequenced sample was PBMCs. V gene TRBV9 combines with J gene TRBJ1-3, with a possible D match to TRBD1 (5 bases). In DNA, the CDR3 is TGTGCCAGCAGCGCGGGGGGTGGAAACACCATATATTTT. The encoded protein is CASSAGGGNTIYF. Together with reference TRBV9 and TRBJ1-3, the CDR3 gives the full variable domain: DSGVTQTPKHLITATGQRVTLRCSPRSGDLSVYWYQQSLDQGLQFLIQYYNGEERAKGNILERFSAQQFPDLHSELNLSSLELGDSALYFCASSAGGGNTIYFGEGSWLTVV.